These 17 T cell receptor beta chains were sequenced from one sample in a study of beta chain features in type 1 diabetes. The study's findings and limits: There was a moderate but significant shortening of TCRB CDR3s in all four CD4+ subsets of Type 1 diabetes patients.

Expressed TCRB transcripts were sequenced, since all the RNA that had been isolated was reverse transcribed. The protocol was immunoSEQ multiplex PCR, while the TCRdb copy is restricted to in-frame clones and leaves out a portion. This sample has approximately 600,000 clones, with around 12% found just once. These receptors' targets are unknown. Sequencing was done on a sample of naive CD4+ T cells from blood. All receptors come from a man aged 25-45 years with type 1 diabetes.

This clone was seen a handful of times. V usage is TRBV6-5 and J usage is TRBJ2-7, with D unclear. The V gene lost 6 bases and the J gene lost 5 bases, with 11 bases spanning the gap. This CDR3 region has 12 residues. CDR1 is MNHEY and CDR2 is SVGAGI in the germline V gene. The CDR3 bases are TGTGCCAGCAGACCCAGAGGCCACGAGCAGTACTTC. Translating it yields CASRPRGHEQYF.

This clone was picked up a small number of times. The chain uses TRBV7-9 and TRBJ2-5; TRBD2 might be the D (6 bases). Germline V gives CDR1 SEHNR, CDR2 FQNEAQ (reference sequence). V was cut by 4 bases and J by 5 bases, with 17 bases left in between. The CDR3 loop spans 15 amino acids. CDR3 region: CASSSPRGAGETQYF. For the CDR3, the DNA is TGTGCCAGCAGCTCACCCCGCGGGGCGGGCGAGACCCAGTACTTC.

In this sample, this clone turned up a few times. The rearrangement links TRBV7-2 to TRBJ2-6; D gene uncertain. CDR3 length: 11 amino acids. Germline loops: CDR1 SGHTA, CDR2 FQGNSA. Trimming left V 3 bases short and J 12 bases short, with 6 bases between. CDR3 protein: CASSFTSVLTF. The CDR3, as DNA: TGTGCCAGCAGCTTTACCTCCGTCCTGACTTTC.

This clone was seen a handful of times. This chain connects TRBV4-1 to TRBJ2-2, with 7 positions matching TRBD1. Looked up from germline, CDR1 is MGHRA and CDR2 is YSYEKL. V lost 6 bases and J lost 6; bases outside the gene matches: 13. CDR3 size: 16 residues. The CDR3 protein is CASRKTGVVNPGELFF. Written as DNA, the CDR3 is TGCGCCAGCAGGAAAACAGGGGTAGTCAACCCCGGGGAGCTGTTTTTT.

V gene TRBV5-4 combines with J gene TRBJ2-6; D is perhaps TRBD2 (6 bases). Germline-derived CDR1 and CDR2 are SGHNT and YYREEE (reference sequence). This CDR3 contains 14 residues. V was clipped by 3 bases and J by 10 bases, with 14 bases between them. In nucleotides, the CDR3 is TGTGCCAGCAGCTCCGAGGGACTTTTGAACGTCCTGACTTTC. Its protein product is CASSSEGLLNVLTF.

The rearrangement links TRBV6-6 to TRBJ1-2; 9 positions match TRBD1. CDR3 length equals 16 residues. V gave up 0 bases and J gave up 5 bases; unmatched junction bases: 7. CDR1 MNHNY and CDR2 SVGAGI come from the germline V gene (reference sequence). In DNA, the CDR3 is TGTGCCAGCAGTTACTCAGCGACAGGGGGACTATATGGCTACACCTTC. This sequence encodes CASSYSATGGLYGYTF.

Notes on this clone: The sample contains more than one DNA sequence encoding this CDR3. The rearrangement uses TRBV7-2 and TRBJ2-7; the D is unclear. Trimming took off 3 bases at V and 4 bases at J, with 7 bases between the two ends. The CDR3 length is 12 residues. Germline values: CDR1 SGHTA, CDR2 FQGNSA. DNA of the CDR3: TGTGCCAGCAGCTTGGTAGGGTACGAGCAGTACTTC. Protein: CASSLVGYEQYF. Variable domain in full (rest from reference TRBV7-2 and TRBJ2-7): GAGVSQSPSNKVTEKGKDVELRCDPISGHTALYWYRQSLGQGLEFLIYFQGNSAPDKSGLPSDRFSAERTGGSVSTLTIQRTQQEDSAVYLCASSLVGYEQYFGPGTRLTVT.

The rearrangement joins TRBV15 to TRBJ1-3, with D uncertain. The CDR3 sequence is 15 residues long. CDR1 is LNHNV and CDR2 is YYDKDF in the germline V gene (reference sequence). V gave up 0 bases and J gave up 3 bases, with 9 bases separating them. CDR3 in amino acids: CATSRDLGDGNTIYF. As DNA, the CDR3 is TGTGCCACCAGCAGAGATCTCGGAGATGGAAACACCATATATTTT.

The chain employs TRBV7-6 and TRBJ2-7; 7 bases agree with TRBD1. J gave up 6 bases and V 5 bases, and 7 bases lay outside the gene matches. Germline CDR1 is SGHVS and CDR2 is FNYEAQ. The CDR3 extends over 13 amino acids. The CDR3 reads CASSRDRVAEQYF. In DNA form, the CDR3 reads TGTGCCAGCAGCAGAGACAGGGTGGCCGAGCAGTACTTC.

This clone has just a few counts. The genes are TRBV20-1 and TRBJ1-2; D uncertain. This CDR3 region has 11 residues. Per the germline V gene, CDR1 is DFQATT and CDR2 is SNEGSKA (reference sequence). CDR3 residues: CIPRADNGYTF. The CDR3 nucleotides read TGCATTCCCCGGGCGGATAATGGCTACACCTTC.

The CDR3 here is CASSTLTGGGTEAFF. The CDR3 region has the DNA TGTGCCAGCAGCACCCTGACAGGGGGCGGGACTGAAGCTTTCTTT. The chain uses TRBV9 and TRBJ1-1; 10 bases fit TRBD1. This CDR3 has 15 residues. V was pared by 4 bases and J by 5 bases, with 8 bases of the junction left unmatched. Germline V gene data show CDR1 as SGDLS and CDR2 as YYNGEE. Supplemented by reference TRBV9 and TRBJ1-1, the full variable domain reads DSGVTQTPKHLITATGQRVTLRCSPRSGDLSVYWYQQSLDQGLQFLIQYYNGEERAKGNILERFSAQQFPDLHSELNLSSLELGDSALYFCASSTLTGGGTEAFFGQGTRLTVV.

The V call is TRBV9, the J call TRBJ2-3, with unresolved D. V was trimmed by 1 base and J by 6 bases, leaving 6 bases between them. CDR1 is SGDLS and CDR2 is YYNGEE in the germline V gene. This CDR3 comprises 12 residues. Written as DNA, the CDR3 is TGTGCCAGCAGCGTATCTTCGGATACGCAGTATTTT. This translates into CASSVSSDTQYF. The full variable domain, its missing parts supplied by reference TRBV9 and TRBJ2-3, is DSGVTQTPKHLITATGQRVTLRCSPRSGDLSVYWYQQSLDQGLQFLIQYYNGEERAKGNILERFSAQQFPDLHSELNLSSLELGDSALYFCASSVSSDTQYFGPGTRLTVL.

This clone was counted a few times. This CDR3 is CASSNPLQGIDEQFF. The CDR3 DNA reads as TGTGCCAGCAGCAATCCCCTACAGGGGATCGATGAGCAGTTCTTC. The J gene is TRBJ2-1, the V gene TRBV28; 7 nucleotides line up with TRBD1. The CDR3 covers 15 residues. Germline V gives CDR1 MDHEN, CDR2 SYDVKM. V shed 6 bases, J shed 8 bases, and the junction held 13 bases outside the gene matches.

This clone was observed a handful of times. The genes are TRBV6-5 and TRBJ2-7, with D maybe TRBD1 (6 bases). With 2 bases removed from V and 4 bases from J, the gap between germline ends came to 18 bases. Germline V gene data show CDR1 as MNHEY and CDR2 as SVGAGI. There are 16 residues in the CDR3. The DNA for the CDR3 is TGTGCCAGCAGTTACGGGGACATTTCGTCCCTGTACGAGCAGTACTTC. Protein product: CASSYGDISSLYEQYF.

On this clone: Distinct nucleotide sequences in the sample also encode this CDR3. The gene calls are TRBV4-3 and TRBJ2-1; 11 nucleotides align to TRBD2. The CDR3 contains 15 residues. Germline trimming cut 2 bases from V and 7 bases from J; bases unmatched to any gene: 4. Per germline, CDR1 LGHNA and CDR2 YSLEER. This chain's CDR3 is CASSQLAGGRNEQFF. The CDR3 coding sequence is TGCGCCAGCAGCCAACTAGCGGGGGGTAGGAATGAGCAGTTCTTC.

This clone was counted a few times. This chain uses TRBV7-2 with TRBJ2-3; D tentatively reads TRBD1 or TRBD2 (6 bases each). V was shortened by 2 bases and J by 6 bases, with 9 bases between the two germline ends. The CDR3 extends over 13 amino acids. Germline V gene sequence: CDR1 SGHTA, CDR2 FQGNSA. The CDR3 DNA reads TGTGCCAGCAGCTTACTAGGGGGGGATACGCAGTATTTT. This gives the protein CASSLLGGDTQYF.

This clone turned up a few times. The J gene is TRBJ2-3, the V gene TRBV11-2; D uncertain. The length of the CDR3 is 15 residues. Germline loops: CDR1 SGHAT, CDR2 FQNNGV. V dropped 2 bases and J dropped 2 bases, with 11 bases sitting between them. CDR3 residues: CASSLNLRSTDTQYF. Written as DNA, the CDR3 is TGTGCCAGCAGCTTAAACCTCCGATCCACAGATACGCAGTATTTT. The full variable domain, rest sourced from reference TRBV11-2 and TRBJ2-3, is EAGVAQSPRYKIIEKRQSVAFWCNPISGHATLYWYQQILGQGPKLLIQFQNNGVVDDSQLPKDRFSAERLKGVDSTLKIQPAKLEDSAVYLCASSLNLRSTDTQYFGPGTRLTVL.